This T cell receptor (beta chain) originates from a study of blood T cell repertoires in COVID-19 (dated by TCRdb to 2018 to 2020). In terms of the full investigation: Samples covering the acute and convalescent phases of COVID-19 were provided by collaborators in the United States, Italy and Spain. The prospective study material was composed of cDNA or gDNA derived from T cells, B-cell-depleted T cells, or PBMCs. The dataset comprised deeply sampled blood TCRbeta repertoires from subjects exposed to, actively infected with, or recovered from COVID-19. The repertoires were released in a freely available public database meant as a resource for research on the immune response to SARS-CoV-2. The samples were drawn from the first 160 participants of the ongoing ImmuneRACE study and from under 1,500 subjects provided by 6 global collaborators. Sample metadata almost always included a de-identified subject ID, COVID-19 status, age in years and sex. Where HLA class I and class II types were available, the types were taken from metadata supplied by the sample provider, not from assay-based typing. The paper's findings and limits, for the study overall: The quantity of clinical and demographic metadata differed by source and by participant and was supplied without curation.

Whole blood was collected in K2EDTA tubes by collaborating institutions according to the institutions' own protocols. For TCRbeta analysis, collaborator samples were shipped as frozen whole blood, as isolated PBMCs, or as DNA extracted from either sample type. The immunoSEQ Assay, a bias-controlled multiplex PCR, was used to amplify TCRbeta CDR3 regions from genomic DNA. The authors' pipeline ran thus. The number of nucleated cells in each sample was estimated by amplification of reference gene primers within the assay. Sequence reads were collapsed and filtered to measure the absolute abundance of every unique TCRbeta CDR3 rearrangement. Productive Simpson clonality was computed per sample as the square root of Simpson's diversity index over productive rearrangements. TCRdb carries this immuneACCESS record with in-frame sequences only. Its versions omit some clonotypes, under half of them owing to an unresolved V gene in the studies checked, with the rest unexplained. The V and J calls and clone size come from that table; D and trimming were worked out from the DNA. The sample has 40,000 to 50,000 clones on record, roughly 85% of them singletons. 15% to 19% of the sample comes from the top ten.

Concerning this clone: No antigen is known for it. No base qualities exist here, and no much larger clone lies one base off it.

The trim is 0 bases for V and 6 bases for J, with a gap of 11 bases between the germline ends. Reading the germline V gene gives CDR1 SGDLS and CDR2 YYNGEE. The CDR3 covers 14 residues, taking in both the cysteine and the phenylalanine. The retained sequence is limited to the CDR3, 42 bases, with the frame set at the first base. The TCR was taken from a human donor in a cohort sampled during active COVID-19. The donor label of this sample is uncertain. Sample: peripheral blood. The sequence links TRBV9 to TRBJ2-3; a tentative D match to TRBD1 spans 6 bases. Read as DNA, the sequence is TGTGCCAGCAGCGTAGGGGGGCGGAGTGATACGCAGTATTTT. Its translation reads: CASSVGGRSDTQYF. Reference TRBV9 and TRBJ2-3 proteins supply the regions before and after the CDR3; the full variable domain is: DSGVTQTPKHLITATGQRVTLRCSPRSGDLSVYWYQQSLDQGLQFLIQYYNGEERAKGNILERFSAQQFPDLHSELNLSSLELGDSALYFCASSVGGRSDTQYFGPGTRLTVL.